This entry is about one T cell receptor beta chain. The PCR ran on 60 Vbeta and 13 Jbeta primers. Libraries were prepared by immunoSEQ multiplex PCR; TCRdb keeps only in-frame clonotypes and omits some of them. The sample contains roughly 100,000 clones, over 60% of which appear only once. These data come from a study of cytomegalovirus exposure and HLA in healthy donors. The CDR3 consists of 14 residues. The trim removed 6 bases at V and 1 base at J, leaving 4 bases unmatched. The germline gives CDR1 MNHEY, CDR2 SVGAGI. Input material: PBMCs. V is TRBV6-5 and J is TRBJ1-1, with 8 bases identical to TRBD1. The sequence was obtained from a male donor in good health and CMV-seropositive. The CDR3 bases are TGTGCCAGCAGATCCGGACAGGGGAACACTGAAGCTTTCTTT. It encodes CASRSGQGNTEAFF.